This TCR beta chain was recorded in a study of persistence of HIV-infected CD4 T cells. Lysates of CMV-infected fibroblasts at around 9.8 ug/mL stimulated these cells. CD4+ T cells upregulating both CD40 ligand and CD69 were sorted as responding cells. Anti-CD28/CD49d costimulation, CD40-blocking antibody and enfuvirtide were given to CD8-depleted PBMCs for roughly 19 hours. The immunoSEQ assay was version 4, run in survey mode. Repertoires were generated with immunoSEQ multiplex PCR, while TCRdb's copy carries only in-frame clones and drops some. Among 6,500 to 8,500 clones, less than 75% were seen once, and the ten largest hold over 15%. Details on this clone: The target antigen is unknown. This could be a read error, since a much larger clone is one nucleotide away. Other DNA sequences in this sample translate to the same CDR3.

The input for sequencing was CD4+ T cells sorted from PBMCs after approximately 19-hour stimulation, taken from a patient who received antiretroviral therapy. The receptor comes from an adult man with HIV who was CMV-seropositive.

CDR3 nucleotides: TGTGCCAGTAGTATAAGGGGACAGAACACCGGGGAGCTGTTTTTT. Protein sequence: CASSIRGQNTGELFF. The chain combines TRBV19 with TRBJ2-2, with D possibly being TRBD1 (6 bases). Germline V gene lookup returns CDR1 LNHDA and CDR2 SQIVND (reference sequence). The V gene lost 2 bases and the J gene lost 1 base, with 8 bases spanning the gap. The CDR3 is 15 residues long.